This T cell receptor beta chain emerged from a study of somatic mutations in cytotoxic T cells in rheumatoid arthritis. TCRdb's table, derived via immunoSEQ multiplex PCR, lists solely in-frame clones and lacks some. The data hold roughly 35,000 clones, with under 85% observed a single time. V was clipped by 4 bases and J by 5 bases, with 14 bases between them. CDR3 size: 14 residues. Looked up from germline, CDR1 is SGHVS and CDR2 is FQNEAQ. The sequence was obtained from a middle-aged man in good health. The sequenced material came from CD8+ T cells sorted from blood. The V gene is TRBV7-8, the J gene TRBJ1-2, with a weak D call TRBD1 (5 bases). CDR3 DNA sequence: TGTGCCAGCAGCTCGAGGGCCAGGGAGTATGGCTACACCTTC. Amino acids: CASSSRAREYGYTF.